This T cell receptor (delta chain) was found in a study of γδ T cells in repeated Plasmodium falciparum infection. TCRdb re-called clones from the multiplex PCR reads using CATT. This sample has 70,000 to 95,000 delta-chain clones, with over 1.3% found just once. This clone was seen a few times. A much larger clone differs from this one at a single base, so this may be a read error. Gammadelta T cells were flow-sorted from PBMC into Vgamma9/Vdelta2+ and Vdelta2-negative populations for bulk analysis. The CDR3 is 19 amino acids. Germline lookup yields CDR1 TSWWSYY and CDR2 QGS. V lost 4 bases, J lost 4 bases, and 18 bases stayed unmatched.

The sequenced material came from gamma-delta T cells from blood. The receptor was isolated from a pool of human donors (malaria-infected and uninfected, not separated). The chain joins TRDV1 to TRDJ1; 10 bases map to TRDD3. TCRdb supplies no J gene; here it was assigned by aligning the nucleotide sequence to germline. CDR3 nucleotides: TGTGCTCTTGGGGGACTATTGCCCAACTTCTGGGGGATAAACGATAAACTCATCTTT. Translated: CALGGLLPNFWGINDKLIF.